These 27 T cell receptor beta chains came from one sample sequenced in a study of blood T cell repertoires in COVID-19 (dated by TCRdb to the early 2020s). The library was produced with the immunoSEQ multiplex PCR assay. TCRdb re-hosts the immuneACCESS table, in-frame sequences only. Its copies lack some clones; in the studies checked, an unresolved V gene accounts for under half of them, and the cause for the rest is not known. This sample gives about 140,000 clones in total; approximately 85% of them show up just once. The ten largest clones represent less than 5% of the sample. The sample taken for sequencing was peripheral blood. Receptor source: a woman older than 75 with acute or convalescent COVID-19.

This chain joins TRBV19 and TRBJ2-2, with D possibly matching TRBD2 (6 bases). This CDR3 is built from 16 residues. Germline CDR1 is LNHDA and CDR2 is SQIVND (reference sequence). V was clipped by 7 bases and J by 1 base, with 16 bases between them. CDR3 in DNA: TGTGCCAGTAAAAACCGTCCAGCGGGGAACACCGGGGAGCTGTTTTTT. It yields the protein CASKNRPAGNTGELFF.

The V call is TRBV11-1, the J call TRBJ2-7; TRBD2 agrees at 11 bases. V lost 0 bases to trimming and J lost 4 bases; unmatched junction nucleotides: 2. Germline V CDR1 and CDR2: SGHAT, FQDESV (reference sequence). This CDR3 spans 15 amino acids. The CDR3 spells CASSLATSGTYEQYF. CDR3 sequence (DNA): TGTGCCAGCAGCTTAGCGACTAGCGGGACTTACGAGCAGTACTTC. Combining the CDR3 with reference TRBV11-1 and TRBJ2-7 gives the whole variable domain EAEVAQSPRYKITEKSQAVAFWCDPISGHATLYWYRQILGQGPELLVQFQDESVVDDSQLPKDRFSAERLKGVDSTLKIQPAELGDSAMYLCASSLATSGTYEQYFGPGTRLTVT.

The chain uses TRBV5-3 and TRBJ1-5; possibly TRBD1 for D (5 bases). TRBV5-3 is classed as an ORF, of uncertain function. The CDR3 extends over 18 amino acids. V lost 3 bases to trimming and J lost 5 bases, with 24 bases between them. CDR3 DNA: TGTGCCAGAAGCTGCCGATGGACCTCGGGGGAGAAATATCAGCCCCAGCATTTT. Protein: CARSCRWTSGEKYQPQHF.

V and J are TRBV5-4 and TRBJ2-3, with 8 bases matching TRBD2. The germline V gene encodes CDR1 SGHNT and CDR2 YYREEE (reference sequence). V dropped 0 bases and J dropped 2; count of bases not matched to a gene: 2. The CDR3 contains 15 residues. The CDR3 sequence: CASSLGGRPTDTQYF. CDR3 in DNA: TGTGCCAGCAGCTTGGGCGGGAGGCCCACAGATACGCAGTATTTT.

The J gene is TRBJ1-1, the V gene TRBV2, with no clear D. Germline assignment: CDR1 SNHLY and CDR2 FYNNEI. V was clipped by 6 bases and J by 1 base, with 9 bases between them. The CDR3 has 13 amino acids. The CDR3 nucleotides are TGTGCCAGCAGAAATGGTAGGAACACTGAAGCTTTCTTT. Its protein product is CASRNGRNTEAFF.

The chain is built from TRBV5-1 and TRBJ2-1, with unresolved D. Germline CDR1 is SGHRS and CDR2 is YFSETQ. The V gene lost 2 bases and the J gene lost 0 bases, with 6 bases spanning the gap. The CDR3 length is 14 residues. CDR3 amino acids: CASSLPTSYNEQFF. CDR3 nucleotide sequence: TGCGCCAGCAGCTTACCTACCTCCTACAATGAGCAGTTCTTC.

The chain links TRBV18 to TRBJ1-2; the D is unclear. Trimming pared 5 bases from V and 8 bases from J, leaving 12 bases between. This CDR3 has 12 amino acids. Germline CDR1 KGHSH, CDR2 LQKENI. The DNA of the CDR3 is TGTGCCAGCTCAGAGTGGGGAGGAGGCTACACCTTC. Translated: CASSEWGGGYTF. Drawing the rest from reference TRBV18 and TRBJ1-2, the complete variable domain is NAGVMQNPRHLVRRRGQEARLRCSPMKGHSHVYWYRQLPEEGLKFMVYLQKENIIDESGMPKERFSAEFPKEGPSILRIQQVVRGDSAAYFCASSEWGGGYTFGSGTRLTVV.

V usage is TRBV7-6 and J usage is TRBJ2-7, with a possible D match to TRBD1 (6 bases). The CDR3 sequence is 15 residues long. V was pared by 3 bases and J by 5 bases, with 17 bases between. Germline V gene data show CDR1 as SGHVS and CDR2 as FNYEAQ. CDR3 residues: CASSLDGTLPHEQYF. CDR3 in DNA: TGTGCCAGCAGCTTGGACGGGACACTCCCCCACGAGCAGTACTTC.

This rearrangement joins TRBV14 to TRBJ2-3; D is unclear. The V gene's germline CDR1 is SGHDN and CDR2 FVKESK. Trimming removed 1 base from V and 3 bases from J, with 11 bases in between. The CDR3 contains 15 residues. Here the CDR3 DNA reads TGTGCCAGCAGCCAAGGCCCCTCAGCGACAGATACGCAGTATTTT. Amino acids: CASSQGPSATDTQYF.

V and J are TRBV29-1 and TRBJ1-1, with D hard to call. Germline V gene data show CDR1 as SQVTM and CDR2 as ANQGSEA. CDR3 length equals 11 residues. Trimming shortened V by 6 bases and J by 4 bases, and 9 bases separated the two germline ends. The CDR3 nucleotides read TGCAGCGTCGGGGAGGGCACTGAAGCTTTCTTT. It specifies CSVGEGTEAFF.

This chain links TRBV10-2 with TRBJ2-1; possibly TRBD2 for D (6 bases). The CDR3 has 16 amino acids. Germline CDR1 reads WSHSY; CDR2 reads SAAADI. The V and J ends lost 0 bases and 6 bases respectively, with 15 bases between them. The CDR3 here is CASSESPGLKSNEQFF. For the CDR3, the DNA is TGCGCCAGCAGTGAGTCCCCGGGACTCAAGTCCAATGAGCAGTTCTTC.

CDR3: CAIRDKPVNEQFF. The CDR3 DNA reads TGTGCCATCAGGGACAAGCCCGTCAATGAGCAGTTCTTC. The chain recombines TRBV10-3 with TRBJ2-1; weak D call: TRBD1 (5 bases). Germline assignment: CDR1 ENHRY and CDR2 SYGVKD. The V gene lost 6 bases and the J gene lost 6 bases, with 12 bases spanning the gap. The CDR3 is 13 residues long.

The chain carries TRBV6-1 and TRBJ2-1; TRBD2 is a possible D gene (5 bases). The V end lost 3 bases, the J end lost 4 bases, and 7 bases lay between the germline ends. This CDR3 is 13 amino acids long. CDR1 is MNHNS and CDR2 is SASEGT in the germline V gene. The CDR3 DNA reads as TGTGCCAGCAGTGAGGACTGGTACAATGAGCAGTTCTTC. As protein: CASSEDWYNEQFF.

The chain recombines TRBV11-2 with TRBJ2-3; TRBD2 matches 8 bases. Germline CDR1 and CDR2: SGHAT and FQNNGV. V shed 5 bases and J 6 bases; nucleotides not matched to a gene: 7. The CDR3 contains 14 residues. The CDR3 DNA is TGTGCCAGCAGCCCCGGGAGGGCCGCGGATACGCAGTATTTT. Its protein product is CASSPGRAADTQYF.

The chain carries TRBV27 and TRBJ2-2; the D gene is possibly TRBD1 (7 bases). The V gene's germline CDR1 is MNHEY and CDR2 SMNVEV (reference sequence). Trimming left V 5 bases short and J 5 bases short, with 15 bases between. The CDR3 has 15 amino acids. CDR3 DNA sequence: TGTGCCAGCAGTCCACGACAGGGACTTACCGGGGAGCTGTTTTTT. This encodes CASSPRQGLTGELFF.

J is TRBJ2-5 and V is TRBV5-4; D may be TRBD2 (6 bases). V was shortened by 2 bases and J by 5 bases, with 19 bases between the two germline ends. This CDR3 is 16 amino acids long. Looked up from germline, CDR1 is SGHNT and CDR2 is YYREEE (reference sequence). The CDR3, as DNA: TGTGCCAGCAGCTTTGGTCCGGAGGAGGGCGCGGAGACCCAGTACTTC. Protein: CASSFGPEEGAETQYF.

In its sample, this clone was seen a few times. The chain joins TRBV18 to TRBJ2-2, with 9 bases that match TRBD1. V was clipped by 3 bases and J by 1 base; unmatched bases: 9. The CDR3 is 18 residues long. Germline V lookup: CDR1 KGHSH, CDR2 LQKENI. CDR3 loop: CASSPPGQGGGNTGELFF. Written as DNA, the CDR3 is TGTGCCAGCTCACCCCCGGGACAGGGCGGAGGGAACACCGGGGAGCTGTTTTTT.

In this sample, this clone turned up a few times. In DNA, the CDR3 is TGTGCCAGTAGTATAGGCGGCCAACCCTACAATGAGCAGTTCTTC. It codes for CASSIGGQPYNEQFF. V is TRBV19 and J is TRBJ2-1; D ambiguous. The germline CDR1 and CDR2 sequences are LNHDA and SQIVND (reference sequence). The CDR3 is 15 residues long. The V and J ends lost 1 base and 2 bases respectively, with 9 bases between them. Combining the CDR3 with reference TRBV19 and TRBJ2-1 gives the whole variable domain DGGITQSPKYLFRKEGQNVTLSCEQNLNHDAMYWYRQDPGQGLRLIYYSQIVNDFQKGDIAEGYSVSREKKESFPLTVTSAQKNPTAFYLCASSIGGQPYNEQFFGPGTRLTVL.

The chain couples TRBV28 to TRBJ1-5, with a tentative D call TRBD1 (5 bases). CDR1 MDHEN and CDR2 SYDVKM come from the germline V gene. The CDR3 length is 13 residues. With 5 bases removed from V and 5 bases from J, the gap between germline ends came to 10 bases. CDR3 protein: CASSPGLHQPQHF. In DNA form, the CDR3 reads TGTGCCAGCAGTCCGGGACTCCATCAGCCCCAGCATTTT.

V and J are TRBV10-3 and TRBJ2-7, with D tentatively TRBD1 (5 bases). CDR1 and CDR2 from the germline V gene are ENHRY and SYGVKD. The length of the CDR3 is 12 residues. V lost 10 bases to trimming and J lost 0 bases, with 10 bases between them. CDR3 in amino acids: CATADISYEQYF. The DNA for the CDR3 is TGTGCCACGGCGGACATCTCCTACGAGCAGTACTTC.

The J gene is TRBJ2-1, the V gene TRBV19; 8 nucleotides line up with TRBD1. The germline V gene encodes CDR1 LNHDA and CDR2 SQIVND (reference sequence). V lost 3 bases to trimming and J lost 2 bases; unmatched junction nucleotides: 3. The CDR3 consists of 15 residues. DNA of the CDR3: TGTGCCAGTAGTATCTACAGGGGGGCCTACAATGAGCAGTTCTTC. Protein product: CASSIYRGAYNEQFF.

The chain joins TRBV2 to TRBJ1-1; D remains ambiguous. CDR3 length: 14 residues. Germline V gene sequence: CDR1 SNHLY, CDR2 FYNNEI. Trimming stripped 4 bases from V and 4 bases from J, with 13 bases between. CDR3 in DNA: TGTGCCAGCAGTGTTTACGGGGTTGGCACTGAAGCTTTCTTT. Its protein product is CASSVYGVGTEAFF.

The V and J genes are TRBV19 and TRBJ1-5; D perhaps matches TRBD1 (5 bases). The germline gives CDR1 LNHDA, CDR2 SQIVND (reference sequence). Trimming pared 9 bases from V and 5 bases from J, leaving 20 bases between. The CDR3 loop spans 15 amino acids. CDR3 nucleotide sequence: TGTGCCAGCAAAAAGGGGCCCCGGGCCCATCAGCCCCAGCATTTT. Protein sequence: CASKKGPRAHQPQHF.

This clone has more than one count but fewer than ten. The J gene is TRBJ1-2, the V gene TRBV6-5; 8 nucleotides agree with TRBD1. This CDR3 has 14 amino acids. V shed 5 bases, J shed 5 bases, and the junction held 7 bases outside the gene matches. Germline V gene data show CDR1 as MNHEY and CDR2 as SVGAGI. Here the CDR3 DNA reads TGTGCCAGCAGTACTCGACAGGGGATATATGGCTACACCTTC. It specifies CASSTRQGIYGYTF.

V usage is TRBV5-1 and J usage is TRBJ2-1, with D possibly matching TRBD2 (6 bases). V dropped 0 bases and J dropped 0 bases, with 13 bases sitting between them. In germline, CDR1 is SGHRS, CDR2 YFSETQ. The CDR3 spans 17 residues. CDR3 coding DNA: TGCGCCAGCAGCTTGGGAGGCCCCGGGAGCTCCTACAATGAGCAGTTCTTC. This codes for CASSLGGPGSSYNEQFF.

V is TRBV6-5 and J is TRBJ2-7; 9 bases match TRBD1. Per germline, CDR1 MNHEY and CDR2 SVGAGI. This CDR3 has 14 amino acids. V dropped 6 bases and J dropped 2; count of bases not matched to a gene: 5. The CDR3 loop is CASRDTGGPYEQYF. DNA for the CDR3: TGTGCCAGCAGAGACACAGGGGGCCCCTACGAGCAGTACTTC.

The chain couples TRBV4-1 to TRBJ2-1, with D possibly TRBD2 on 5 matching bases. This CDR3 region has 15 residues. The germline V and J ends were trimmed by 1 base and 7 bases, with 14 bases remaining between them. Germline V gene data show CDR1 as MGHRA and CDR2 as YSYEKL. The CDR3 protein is CASSQARIARNEQFF. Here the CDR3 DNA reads TGCGCCAGCAGCCAAGCACGGATAGCGCGTAATGAGCAGTTCTTC.